This is a list of T cell receptor beta chains from one sample in a study of cytomegalovirus exposure and HLA in healthy donors. Produced via immunoSEQ multiplex PCR; TCRdb's table is partial and in-frame only. Of roughly 160,000 clones listed, more than 60% are singletons. The sample taken for sequencing was PBMCs. Receptor source: a middle-aged man in good health and CMV-seronegative. The CDR3 runs from the conserved cysteine through the conserved F or W. Each record gives: V gene, CDR3 length, CDR3 protein.

TRBV5-4	14	CASRLLQGGTEAFF
TRBV14	16	CASSLKWGGPLETQYF
TRBV9	16	CASSVEGARNTGELFF
TRBV2	15	CASSEARGSVYGYTF
TRBV5-1	11	CASSLGDEQYF
TRBV29-1	14	CSVAGEENTGELFF
TRBV6-4	12	CASSDSRTSGYF
TRBV5-1	16	CASSLGDSGGKETQYF
TRBV6-1	15	CASSPLAGGTDTQYF
TRBV4-3	15	CASSQAWAGDSPLHF
TRBV7-8	13	CASSFGRAYEQYF
TRBV4-3	16	CASSPSLGTDNYGYTF
TRBV10-1	13	CASSEGGLYEQYF
TRBV7-3	15	CASSPGLADEETQYF
TRBV9	14	CASSEFGVGYEQYF
TRBV9	20	CASSVGYGGAAQKYQETQYF
TRBV5-6	15	CASSGTGPNTGELFF
TRBV28	14	CASSLSGTGVGYTF
TRBV10-3	15	CAISLTGVRGNTIYF
TRBV7-9	16	CASSLSSLPSGYGYTF
TRBV7-9	15	CASSPGSFSNEKLFF
TRBV7-9	13	CASSPGLSYEQYF
TRBV19	15	CASSNSQGSIETQYF
TRBV5-6	15	CASSLGTGGGDTQYF
TRBV6-5	15	CASGLAGMIQETQYF
TRBV6-4	14	CASSDSTGADTQYF
TRBV10-1	16	CASSESGTGSKDTQYF
TRBV29-1	14	CSARTGQFYNEQFF
TRBV4-3	14	CASSLRTRGAEAFF
TRBV7-3	11	CASSLGEAQYF
TRBV4-2	15	CASSQETGGGETQYF
TRBV6-5	13	CASGEQGAYEQYF
TRBV4-3	14	CASSQDPGTYGYTF
TRBV15	13	CATSRKGNYGYTF
TRBV6-6	15	CASKGDRTSNYGYTF
TRBV19	16	CASSIDSAGQGQPQHF
TRBV7-3	16	CASSRRGGQGATEAFF
TRBV7-2	16	CASSLLGQGKNTEAFF
TRBV6-5	12	CASSWGQDEQYF
TRBV21-1	12	CASSEQDCEQYF
TRBV5-6	14	CASSPPKINSPLHF
TRBV2	15	CASNGPGTVTYEQYF
TRBV29-1	14	CSVATSQGNQPQHF
TRBV6-5	15	CASSPLREDGEKLFF
TRBV27	15	CASSSNTGVQETQYF
TRBV16	15	CASSQGGSSYNEQFF
TRBV20-1	11	CSASPGNGYTF
TRBV2	11	CASTVRSPLHF
TRBV2	13	CASSTNSRPEAFF
TRBV7-4	15	CASSLGQARNTEAFF
TRBV30	15	CAWSVGGSGANVLTF
TRBV5-1	13	CASSRDSTYEQYF